Below, one TCR beta chain is given with its context. Its antigen is as yet unknown. The data are from a study of beta chain features in type 1 diabetes. As for the study in general: No patient-donor differences in age, gender, total cells or subset yield. Examination of sorted cells across all samples involved around 110 million cells. Study findings and constraints: All four CD4+ subsets from Type 1 diabetes patients carried moderately but significantly shorter TCRB CDR3s. Using cDNA template may skew counts toward highly expressing activated cells.

Post-sort purity exceeded 95% for all sorted populations. CDR3 length: 16 residues. Deletions cut 6 bases from V and 1 base from J, with 15 bases between. Germline V gives CDR1 SNHLY, CDR2 FYNNEI. Sequenced material consisted of expressed TCRB transcripts (all of the isolated RNA was reverse transcribed). The method was immunoSEQ multiplex PCR; TCRdb's version includes in-frame clones alone and lacks a portion of them. The sample includes tens of thousands of clones, 60% to 75% of them seen just once. The sample consisted of Tregs from blood. The sequence was obtained from a man aged 30 to 45 with type 1 diabetes. Some clones in this sample may be carry-over from other donors' samples. The V call is TRBV2, the J call TRBJ1-4; a possible D gene is TRBD1 (5 bases). This CDR3 reads CASSSQGGQTNEKLFF. The CDR3 DNA is TGTGCCAGCAGCAGTCAGGGCGGTCAAACTAATGAAAAACTGTTTTTT.